One and the same sample provided the 8 T cell receptor beta chains below, sequenced in a study of T cells in Graves' hyperthyroidism and ophthalmopathy. Researchers took RNA transcripts and amplified the TCR beta CDR3 regions from them. The HTBI set primed first-round TCR CDR3 RT-PCR. TCRdb reprocessed the multiplex PCR reads via MiXCR and lists one record per CDR3 protein. Of around 600,000 distinct CDR3 sequences in the sample, approximately 15% were seen once. Specimen: blood. The receptors were sampled from a woman aged 18-29 years with Graves' ophthalmopathy.

The sample holds a few counts of this clonotype. One junction end does not reproduce the germline sequence, and a read error may be involved. V gene TRBV27 combines with J gene TRBJ2-1; D gene unclear. In germline, CDR1 is MNHEY, CDR2 SMNVEV (reference sequence). The CDR3 runs 15 residues. CDR3 loop: CASSLIQSSYSEQFF. In DNA, the CDR3 is TGTGCCAGCAGTTTAATCCAGAGCTCCTACAGTGAGCAGTTCTTC.

This clonotype came up many times. The gene calls are TRBV2 and TRBJ1-3, with TRBD1 as a possible D gene (5 bases). Per germline, CDR1 SNHLY and CDR2 FYNNEI. Trimming removed 6 bases from V and 0 bases from J, with 12 bases in between. CDR3 length: 15 amino acids. CDR3: CASRDNLDSGNTIYF. The CDR3 coding sequence is TGTGCCAGCAGGGACAACCTCGACTCTGGAAACACCATATATTTT.

This clonotype has ten or more counts. The chain carries TRBV5-1 and TRBJ2-3; 11 bases match TRBD2. V was pared by 4 bases and J by 1 base, with 8 bases of the junction left unmatched. CDR1 is SGHRS, CDR2 YFSETQ, per germline. This CDR3 has 17 residues. The CDR3 bases are TGCGCCAGCAGCGACCTACTAGCGGGAGATGGCACAGATACGCAGTATTTT. Encoded protein: CASSDLLAGDGTDTQYF. Filled out from reference TRBV5-1 and TRBJ2-3, the complete variable domain reads KAGVTQTPRYLIKTRGQQVTLSCSPISGHRSVSWYQQTPGQGLQFLFEYFSETQRNKGNFPGRFSGRQFSNSRSEMNVSTLELGDSALYLCASSDLLAGDGTDTQYFGPGTRLTVL.

This clonotype was observed many times. V gene TRBV7-6 combines with J gene TRBJ2-1; weak D call: TRBD2 (5 bases). V dropped 0 bases and J dropped 9 bases, with 18 bases sitting between them. Germline V gene lookup returns CDR1 SGHVS and CDR2 FNYEAQ. This CDR3 comprises 16 residues. The CDR3 DNA is TGTGCCAGCAGCTTAGCGCTCAACCCACGGGATGGTGAGCAGTTCTTC. This translates into CASSLALNPRDGEQFF.

This clonotype occurred many times. The genes are TRBV20-1 and TRBJ2-7; D not certain. V lost 1 base, J lost 2 bases, and 6 bases lay in between. From germline, CDR1 is DFQATT and CDR2 SNEGSKA (reference sequence). The CDR3 covers 12 residues. The CDR3 DNA is TGCAGTGCTAGAGCTAACGCCTACGAGCAGTACTTC. It translates to CSARANAYEQYF.

The table lists this clonotype with a few counts. The chain is built from TRBV6-2 or TRBV6-3 and TRBJ1-1; possible D gene TRBD1, 5 bases. V dropped 6 bases and J dropped 5 bases, with 19 bases sitting between them. Looked up from germline, CDR1 is MNHEY and CDR2 is SVGEGT. This CDR3 region has 15 residues. The CDR3 loop is CASSLPAAGATEAFF. The CDR3 region has the DNA TGTGCCAGCAGCCTACCGGCGGCCGGGGCGACTGAAGCTTTCTTT.

This clonotype was counted only a few times. This chain joins TRBV12-3 or TRBV12-4 and TRBJ1-4; D gene uncertain. The V end lost 8 bases, the J end lost 2 bases, and 12 bases lay between the germline ends. The CDR3 covers 14 residues. The CDR3 DNA reads as TGTGCCAGCTCGGACGGCGATACTAATGAAAAACTGTTTTTT. The encoded protein is CASSDGDTNEKLFF.

This clonotype has ten or more counts. The genes are TRBV20-1 and TRBJ1-2, with no clear D. V lost 5 bases, J lost 1 base, and 14 bases lay in between. From germline, CDR1 is DFQATT and CDR2 SNEGSKA (reference sequence). This CDR3 contains 14 residues. The CDR3 sequence: CSAETRTDNYGYTF. The CDR3 DNA follows: TGCAGTGCTGAAACTCGGACGGATAACTATGGCTACACCTTC.